This T cell receptor beta chain is drawn from a study of spatial heterogeneity in lung cancer (dated by TCRdb to between 2018 and 2021). Context from the whole study: Beta-chain transcripts were consistently detected in greater numbers than alpha-chain transcripts, which likely reflects a higher abundance of beta-chain transcripts. The study linked features of the TCR repertoire to counts of nonsynonymous mutations, which were determined by whole-exome sequencing of tumor tissue. In the raw uncorrected reads, each unique combination of TCR and UMI appeared more than ten times on average. TCR alpha and beta repertoires were quantitatively compared across multiple tumor regions, matched nontumor lung and blood in non-small cell lung cancer. Both alpha and beta chains were TCR-sequenced in fewer than 250 tumor regions, approximately 64 matched nontumor lung samples and more than 50 PBMC samples obtained at surgery. Results and caveats for the whole study, not just this receptor: Ubiquitous expanded tumor TCRs were detected in blood more often at tumor resection than at routine follow-up. Additional single-cell paired TCR alpha and beta sequencing was considered necessary to confirm, at a functional level, the hypothesis that regional TCRs recognize regional mutations.

As concerns this clonotype: Its antigen is still unknown. No base quality information exists; no much larger clone differs at one position.

Interpreted using the paper, the time point label stands for: sample taken at primary tumor resection. Whole RNA extracted from tumor and nontumor lung tissue, or from cryopreserved PBMC samples, was used for TCR sequencing without cell sorting. Samples were obtained from 65 to 90 patients with early-stage, untreated non-small cell lung cancer from the lung TRACERx cohort. Only patients for whom sufficient RNA was available from at least two tumor regions were selected for TCR sequencing. Library preparation employed 5' RACE. Instrument used: NextSeq 500. In the TCR library protocol, a unique molecular identifier was attached to each TCR cDNA molecule so that PCR and sequencing errors could be corrected. In the authors' own workflow: TCR identification, UMI-based error correction and CDR3 extraction were all carried out with Decombinator tools. TCRs above a frequency of 2 per 1,000, corresponding to the top 1% of the tumor frequency distribution, were defined as expanded. Renyi diversity was computed with the R vegan package after each repertoire had been subsampled 100 times to 5,000 TCRs. CDR3 similarity networks were built from amino acid triplet string-kernel similarity, connecting CDR3s with pairwise similarity above 0.82. TCRdb reanalyzed the raw reads on its own, using fastp at Q25 for trimming and MiXCR for clone calling, and kept in-frame beta chains. Identical CDR3 proteins give one entry, which carries the most common genes and DNA. What appears here as the V and J calls and clone size reflects TCRdb's work, not the paper's. In this sample the table shows about 5,100 distinct CDR3 sequences, 26% of which occur a single time. Of the sample, roughly 15% is held by the ten largest clones.

The sequence derives from a male donor with early-stage non-small cell lung cancer. The input for sequencing was PBMCs, taken at surgery.

CDR3 loop: CASSQDTAVANTGELFF. The DNA sequence is TGCGCCAGCAGCCAAGATACGGCAGTCGCGAACACCGGGGAGCTGTTTTTT. The chain employs TRBV4-3 and TRBJ2-2; the D gene is unclear. Trimming removed 0 bases from V and 0 bases from J, leaving 11 bases between the germline ends. Reading the germline V gene gives CDR1 LGHNA and CDR2 YSLEER. Inclusive of the bounding cysteine and phenylalanine, the CDR3 is 17 residues long. Only the CDR3 part of the read is kept: 51 bases, read in frame from the first base.